The present T cell receptor (beta chain) was sequenced within a study of T cell responses to AZD1222 COVID-19 vaccine. The wider study: Pooled together were second doses at about 4 or about 12 weeks. Whole-study findings and limits: Nearly half of unique spike-specific TCRs reportedly avoided B.1.351 and B.1.1.7 mutated regions.

The repertoire was sequenced with immunoSEQ multiplex PCR; TCRdb's copy has only in-frame clones and lacks some. The table includes some 140,000 clones, 93% detected once. Trimming took off 3 bases at V and 11 bases at J, with 14 bases between the two ends. Germline V CDR1 and CDR2: SGHDT, YYEEEE. The CDR3 loop spans 12 amino acids. This clone was seen only a few times. What it binds is not known. The sample consisted of peripheral blood, taken on day 0 of AZD1222 vaccination. This sequence joins TRBV5-6 and TRBJ1-1; tentatively, D is TRBD1 (5 bases). This sequence was found in an adult in good health. This chain's CDR3 is CASSSYGAGAFF. The CDR3 bases are TGTGCCAGCAGCTCGTACGGGGCTGGGGCTTTCTTT.